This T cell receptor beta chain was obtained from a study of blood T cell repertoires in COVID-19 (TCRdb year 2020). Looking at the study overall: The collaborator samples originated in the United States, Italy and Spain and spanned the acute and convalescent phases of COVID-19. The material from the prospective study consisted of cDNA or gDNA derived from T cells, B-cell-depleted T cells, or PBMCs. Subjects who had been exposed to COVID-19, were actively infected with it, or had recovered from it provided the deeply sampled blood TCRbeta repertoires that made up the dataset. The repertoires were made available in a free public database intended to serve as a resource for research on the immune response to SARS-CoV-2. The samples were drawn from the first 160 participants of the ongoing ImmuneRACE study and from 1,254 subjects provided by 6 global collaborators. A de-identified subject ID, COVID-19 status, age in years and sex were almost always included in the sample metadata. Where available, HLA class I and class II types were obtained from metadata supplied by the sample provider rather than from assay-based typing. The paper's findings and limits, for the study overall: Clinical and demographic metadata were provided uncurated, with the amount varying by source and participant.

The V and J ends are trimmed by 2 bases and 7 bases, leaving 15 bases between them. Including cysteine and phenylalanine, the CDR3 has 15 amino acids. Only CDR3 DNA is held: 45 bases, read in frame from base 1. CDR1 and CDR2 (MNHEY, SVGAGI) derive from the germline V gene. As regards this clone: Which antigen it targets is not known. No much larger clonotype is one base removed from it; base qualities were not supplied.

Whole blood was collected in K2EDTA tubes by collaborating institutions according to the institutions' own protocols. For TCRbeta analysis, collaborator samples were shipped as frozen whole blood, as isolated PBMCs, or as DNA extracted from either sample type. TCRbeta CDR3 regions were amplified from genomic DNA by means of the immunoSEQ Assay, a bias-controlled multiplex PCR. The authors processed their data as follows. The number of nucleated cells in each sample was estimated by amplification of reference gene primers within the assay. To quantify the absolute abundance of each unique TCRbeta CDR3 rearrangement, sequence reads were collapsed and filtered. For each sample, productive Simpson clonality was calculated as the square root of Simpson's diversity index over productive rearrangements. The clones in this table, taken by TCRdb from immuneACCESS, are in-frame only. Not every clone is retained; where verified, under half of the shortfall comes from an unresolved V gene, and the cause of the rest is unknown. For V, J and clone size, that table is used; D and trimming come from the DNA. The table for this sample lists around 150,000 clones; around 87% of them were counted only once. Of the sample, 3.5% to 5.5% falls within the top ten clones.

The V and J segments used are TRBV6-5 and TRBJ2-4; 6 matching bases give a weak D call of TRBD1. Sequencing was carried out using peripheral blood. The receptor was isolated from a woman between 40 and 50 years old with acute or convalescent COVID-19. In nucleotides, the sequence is TGTGCCAGCAGTTACCTACCGGGACATTCCAACATTCAGTACTTC. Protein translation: CASSYLPGHSNIQYF.